This TCR beta chain was found in a study of shared clonotypes between healthy human individuals. Study-level background: CD4 naive cells filled three plates per donor, CD4 memory three, CD8 naive two and CD8 memory one. Study-wide results and caveats: Only blood was sampled, and tissue TCR repertoires likely differ from blood ones. Sequencing depth was expected to affect clonotype sharing among donors.

For this clone: Its antigen remains unknown.

Trimming took 6 bases from V and 3 from J; bases not matched to a gene: 8. This CDR3 contains 14 residues. Germline V lookup: CDR1 SNHLY, CDR2 FYNNEI. The input for sorted-subset replicate PCRs was approximately 200 ng DNA, 25,000 to 35,000 T cell genomes. The data were produced by immunoSEQ multiplex PCR, yet TCRdb's version contains in-frame clones alone and is incomplete. The table shows approximately 180,000 clones, with approximately 92% occurring only once. This receptor was taken from a woman aged 25 to 39 in good health. The V gene is TRBV2, the J gene TRBJ2-7; TRBD1 agrees at 7 bases. Sequencing was carried out using naive CD4+ T cells sorted from blood. Sample subset: CD45RA+ positively selected. The CDR3 loop reads CASSPGTVLYEQYF. CDR3 bases: TGTGCCAGCAGCCCCGGGACAGTCCTCTACGAGCAGTACTTC.